This T cell receptor beta chain derives from a study of blood T cell repertoires in COVID-19. The cohort comprised adults aged 18 to 89 years residing in approximately 25 US areas. Libraries were prepared by immunoSEQ multiplex PCR; TCRdb keeps only in-frame clonotypes and omits some of them. Among about 300,000 clones listed, about nine tenths were seen once. The CDR3 loop spans 15 amino acids. The germline CDR1 and CDR2 sequences are SGDLS and YYNGEE. Trimming cost V 4 bases and J 2 bases; bases outside gene matches: 6. The sequence derives from a man between 60 and 75 years old who had recovered from COVID-19. The J gene is TRBJ2-7, the V gene TRBV9, with 10 bases that match TRBD2. Source material: PBMCs or T cells enriched from blood (not recorded which). The CDR3 DNA reads TGTGCCAGCAGCAGCGGACTAGCGGCCGCCTACGAGCAGTACTTC. Protein product: CASSSGLAAAYEQYF.